Presented here are 3 T cell receptor beta chains from one specimen sequenced in a study of spatial heterogeneity in lung cancer. TCRdb called the 5' RACE reads again in MiXCR, with one record for every CDR3 protein. The table records approximately 21,000 distinct CDR3 sequences, under 4% of them present only once. Specified time point: sample taken at primary tumor resection. Sequences were derived from PBMCs, sampled at surgery. The source is a female donor with early-stage non-small cell lung cancer.

This clonotype has a count of ten or more. The CDR3 region is CSASPPSGSYNEQFF. The CDR3 bases are TGCAGTGCTAGTCCTCCAAGCGGCTCCTACAATGAGCAGTTCTTC. This chain links TRBV20-1 with TRBJ2-1; D possibly corresponds to TRBD2 (5 bases). Germline assignment: CDR1 DFQATT and CDR2 SNEGSKA (reference sequence). V dropped 3 bases and J dropped 0 bases, with 12 bases sitting between them. This CDR3 has 15 residues.

This clonotype appeared a few times. One junction end disagrees with the germline gene, perhaps due to a read error. The genes are TRBV15 and TRBJ2-3, with TRBD2 identical over 9 bases. Germline CDR1 reads LNHNV; CDR2 reads YYDKDF (reference sequence). This CDR3 is 17 amino acids long. CDR3 region: CATIRGRLAEGTDTQYF. The CDR3 DNA is TGTGCCACCATCAGAGGGAGACTAGCGGAAGGCACAGATACGCAGTATTTT.

The table lists this clonotype with many counts. The chain joins TRBV4-1 to TRBJ2-4, with D possibly TRBD1 on 5 matching bases. V lost 1 base and J 0 bases, leaving 10 bases between the germline ends. CDR1 and CDR2 (germline): MGHRA, YSYEKL. The CDR3 spans 16 residues. The CDR3 loop reads CASSQVGRLAKNIQYF. CDR3 bases: TGCGCCAGCAGCCAAGTGGGGCGCCTAGCCAAAAACATTCAGTACTTC.